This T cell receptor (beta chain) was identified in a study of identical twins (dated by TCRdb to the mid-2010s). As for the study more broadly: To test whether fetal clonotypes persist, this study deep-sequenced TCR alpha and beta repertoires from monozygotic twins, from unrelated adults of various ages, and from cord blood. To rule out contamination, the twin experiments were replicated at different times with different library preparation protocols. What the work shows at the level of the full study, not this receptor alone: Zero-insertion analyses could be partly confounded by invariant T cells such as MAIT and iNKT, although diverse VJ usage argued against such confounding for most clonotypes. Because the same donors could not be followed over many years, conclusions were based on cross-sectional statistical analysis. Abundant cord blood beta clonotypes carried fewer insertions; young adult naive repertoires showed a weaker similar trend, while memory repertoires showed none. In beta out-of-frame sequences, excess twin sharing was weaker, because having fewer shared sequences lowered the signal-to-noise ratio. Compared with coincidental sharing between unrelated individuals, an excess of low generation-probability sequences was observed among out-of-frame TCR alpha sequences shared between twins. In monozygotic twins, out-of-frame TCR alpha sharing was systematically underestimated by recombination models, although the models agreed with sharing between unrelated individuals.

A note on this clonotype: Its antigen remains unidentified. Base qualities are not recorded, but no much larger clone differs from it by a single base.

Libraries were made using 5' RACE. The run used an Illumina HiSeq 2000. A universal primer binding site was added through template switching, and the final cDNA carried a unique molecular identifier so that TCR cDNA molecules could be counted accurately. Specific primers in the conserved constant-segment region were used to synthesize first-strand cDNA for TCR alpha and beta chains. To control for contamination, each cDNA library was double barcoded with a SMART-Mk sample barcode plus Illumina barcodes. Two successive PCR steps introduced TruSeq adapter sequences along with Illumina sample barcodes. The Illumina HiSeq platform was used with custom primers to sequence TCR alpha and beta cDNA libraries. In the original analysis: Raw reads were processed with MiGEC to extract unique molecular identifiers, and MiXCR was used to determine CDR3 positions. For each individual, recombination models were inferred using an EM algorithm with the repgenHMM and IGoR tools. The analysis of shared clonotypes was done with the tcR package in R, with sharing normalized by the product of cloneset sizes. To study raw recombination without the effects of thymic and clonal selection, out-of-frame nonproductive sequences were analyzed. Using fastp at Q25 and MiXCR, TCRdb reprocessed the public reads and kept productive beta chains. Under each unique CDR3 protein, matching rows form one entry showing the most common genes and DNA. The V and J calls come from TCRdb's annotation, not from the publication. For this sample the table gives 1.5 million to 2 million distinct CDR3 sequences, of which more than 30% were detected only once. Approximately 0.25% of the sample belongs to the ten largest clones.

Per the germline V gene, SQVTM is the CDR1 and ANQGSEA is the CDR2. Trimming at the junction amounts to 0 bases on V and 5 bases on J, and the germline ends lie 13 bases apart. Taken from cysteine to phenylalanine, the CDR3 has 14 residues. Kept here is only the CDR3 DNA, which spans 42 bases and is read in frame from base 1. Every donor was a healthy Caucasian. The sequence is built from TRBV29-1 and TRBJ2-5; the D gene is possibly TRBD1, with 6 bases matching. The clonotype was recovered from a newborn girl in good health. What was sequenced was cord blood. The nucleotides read TGCAGCGTTGAAGATCTTGAGGGGGTGGAGACCCAGTACTTC. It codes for CSVEDLEGVETQYF. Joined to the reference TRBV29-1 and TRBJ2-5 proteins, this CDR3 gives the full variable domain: SAVISQKPSRDICQRGTSLTIQCQVDSQVTMMFWYRQQPGQSLTLIATANQGSEATYESGFVIDKFPISRPNLTFSTLTVSNMSPEDSSIYLCSVEDLEGVETQYFGPGTRLLVL.